This T cell receptor beta chain came from a study of T cells after posttransplantation cyclophosphamide. Study conclusions and caveats: TRB clonality was highly associated with recipient CMV seropositivity and reactivation. Donor-recipient repertoire similarity was low at 1-2 months, rising over year one. Tissue-infiltrating T cells from skin or gut overlapped little with blood T cells.

Generated by immunoSEQ multiplex PCR, the TCRdb table keeps only in-frame clones and is missing some. This sample comprises approximately 35,000 clones, none seen once only. This related bone marrow graft donor gave peripheral blood on the day of marrow donation. The sample holds many counts of this clone. The target antigen is unknown. In germline, CDR1 is MDHEN, CDR2 SYDVKM. V lost 4 bases, J lost 5 bases, and 16 bases stayed unmatched. CDR3 size: 18 residues. Sequencing was carried out using PBMCs. V is TRBV28 and J is TRBJ1-4; TRBD1 aligns across 7 bases. The receptor's source is a woman aged 25 to 39 in good health and a related stem cell transplant donor. The CDR3 DNA reads TGTGCCAGCAGTTCGCTGACAGGGCGGGGGGCCATAAATGAAAAACTGTTTTTT. Translating it yields CASSSLTGRGAINEKLFF.